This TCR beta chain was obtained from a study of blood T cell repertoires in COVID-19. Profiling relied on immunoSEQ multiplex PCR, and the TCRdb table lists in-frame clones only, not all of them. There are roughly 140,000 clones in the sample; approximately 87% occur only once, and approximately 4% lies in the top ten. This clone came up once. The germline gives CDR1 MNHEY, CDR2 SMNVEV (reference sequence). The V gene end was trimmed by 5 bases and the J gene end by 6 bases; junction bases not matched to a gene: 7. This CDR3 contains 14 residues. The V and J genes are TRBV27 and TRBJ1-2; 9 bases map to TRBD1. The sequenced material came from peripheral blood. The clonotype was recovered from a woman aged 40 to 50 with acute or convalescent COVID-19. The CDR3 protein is CASSPWTGEHGYTF. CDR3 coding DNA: TGTGCCAGCAGTCCGTGGACAGGGGAACATGGCTACACCTTC.